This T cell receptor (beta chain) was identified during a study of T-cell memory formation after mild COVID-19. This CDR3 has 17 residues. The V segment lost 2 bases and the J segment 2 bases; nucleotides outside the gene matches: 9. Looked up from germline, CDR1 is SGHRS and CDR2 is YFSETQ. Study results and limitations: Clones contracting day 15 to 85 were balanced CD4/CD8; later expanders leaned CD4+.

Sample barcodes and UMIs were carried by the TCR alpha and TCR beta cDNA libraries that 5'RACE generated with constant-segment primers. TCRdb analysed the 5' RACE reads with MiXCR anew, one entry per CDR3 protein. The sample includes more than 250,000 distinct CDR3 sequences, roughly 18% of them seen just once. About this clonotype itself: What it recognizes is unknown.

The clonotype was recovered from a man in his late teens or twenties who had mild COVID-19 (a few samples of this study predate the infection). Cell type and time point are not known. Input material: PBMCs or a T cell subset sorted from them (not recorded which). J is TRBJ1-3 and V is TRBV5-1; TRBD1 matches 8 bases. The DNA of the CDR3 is TGCGCCAGCAGCTTTCTAGACAGGGGTCTAGCTGGAAACACCATATATTTT. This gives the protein CASSFLDRGLAGNTIYF.